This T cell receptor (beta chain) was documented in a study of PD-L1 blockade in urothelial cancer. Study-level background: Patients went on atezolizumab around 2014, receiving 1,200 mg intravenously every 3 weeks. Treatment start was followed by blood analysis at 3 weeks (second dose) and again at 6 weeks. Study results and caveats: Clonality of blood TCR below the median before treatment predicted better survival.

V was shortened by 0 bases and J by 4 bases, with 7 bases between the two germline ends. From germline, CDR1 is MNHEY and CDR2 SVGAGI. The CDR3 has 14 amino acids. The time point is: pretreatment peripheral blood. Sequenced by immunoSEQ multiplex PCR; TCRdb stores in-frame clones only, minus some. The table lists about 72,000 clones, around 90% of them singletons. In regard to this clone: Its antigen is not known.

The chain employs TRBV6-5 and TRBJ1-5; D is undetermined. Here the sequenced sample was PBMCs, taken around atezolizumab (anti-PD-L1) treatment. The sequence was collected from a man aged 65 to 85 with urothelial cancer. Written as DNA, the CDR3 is TGTGCCAGCAGTTACTCAGGAGTAAATCAGCCCCAGCATTTT. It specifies CASSYSGVNQPQHF.